This T cell receptor beta chain was profiled in a study of cytomegalovirus exposure and HLA in healthy donors (dated by TCRdb to 2017 to 2019). In terms of the full investigation: According to an earlier analysis of 587 of the donors, some 180 million T cells yielded over 100 million unique TCR beta sequences and 276 Gb of sequence data. An early release covering approximately 600 HLA-typed donors comprised about 300 gigabases of sequencing data and 65 million to 100 million unique TCR sequences. Among the roughly 410 genotyped donors, about 83% belonged to the genetic ancestry cluster associated with self-reported Caucasian donors. The study was designed to test whether signatures of past pathogen exposure could be identified by cataloging public T cell receptors. The study profiled the T cell repertoires of about 720 subjects by immunosequencing and related them to cytomegalovirus serostatus. Besides the first cohort of roughly 640 subjects, a separate validation cohort made up of roughly 120 different subjects was used. To predict cytomegalovirus infection status, the study combined high-throughput TCR immunosequencing, statistical association of individual TCRs with disease status, and machine learning. To study patterns of TCR occurrence, a later analysis re-analyzed previously published TCR beta repertoires from 550 to 800 donors and added high-resolution HLA genotyping. Rather than using new phenotypic data, the later analysis identified candidate immune exposures from TCR beta sequences and from how often those sequences occurred across donors. An earlier analysis of 587 of the donors used high-throughput TCR beta sequencing to judge whether each TCR beta V gene segment behaved as functional or pseudogenic. Donor age, sex, ethnicity and CMV serostatus were collected together with the repertoire data. In a later genetic analysis, genome-wide SNP genotypes for about three fifths of the roughly 670 donors were used, and that subset was treated as a discovery cohort. Every repertoire in the discovery cohort had been generated on one and the same sequencing platform. Class I and class II HLA loci were covered by the typing at four-digit resolution. Typing coverage varied by locus: roughly 620-640 donors for A, B, C, DRB1 and DQB1; under 550 for DQA1; over 600 for DPA1; under 490 for DPB1. About 5 DR-DQ haplotypes were handled as single units for association and clustering, since linkage in the cohort was strong. On average, roughly 250,000 unique TCR beta nucleotide sequences were sequenced per donor among a few hundred genotyped donors of the cohort, with 15% to 20% of those sequences being non-productive.

This clone has just one count. Its target antigen remains unknown. The record has no base qualities; no much larger clone is one base away. Results and caveats for the whole study, not just this receptor: Specific HLA alleles were associated with 18,000 or so TCR beta sequences at a false discovery rate of 0.05 in a later analysis. In a later analysis, the rate of TCR association differed among HLA loci, with DRB1 alleles having the most associated TCRs and HLA-C alleles having the fewest. Correlated functional status among segregating V segments might be attributable to linkage disequilibrium, but an unknown experimental factor could not be ruled out. The authors suggested that the approach could potentially be generalized to other disease states and immunological phenotypes. In this cohort, only TCR beta chains were sequenced, and detectable features were limited by the absence of alpha or paired-chain data. Because HLA typing was missing for some donors at each locus, association tests included only the typed subset. In an earlier analysis of approximately 590 of the donors, most TCR beta V segments appeared in productive rearrangements about 87% or about 30% of the time, broadly matching IMGT annotations. According to a later analysis, most CMV-associated TCR beta chains appeared to be HLA-restricted, and the HLA associations seemed to be driven largely by CMV exposure. Presence/absence analyses assumed roughly uniform sequencing depth across donors, an assumption that may not hold. A group of highly shared sequence variants was considered likely to be a technical artifact of the sequencing pipeline. A later analysis reported that several top co-occurrence clusters appeared linked to parvovirus B19, influenza, CMV and Epstein-Barr virus. Cytomegalovirus status was reported to be diagnosed by the classifier with high specificity and sensitivity in both the original and validation cohorts. For the cohort, immune exposure information was limited to CMV serostatus. Most TCR sequences were seen in very few donors, while some public TCRs were found in many individuals. The 87-base-pair reads could not distinguish some IMGT-functional V segments, including TRBV6-2 and TRBV6-3, so those segments were excluded. A few of the identified cytomegalovirus-associated TCR beta chains were confirmed in vitro to be specific for cytomegalovirus antigens. A further reported finding was that TCR beta sequences accurately predicted the HLA-A and HLA-B alleles for most subjects in the first cohort. In a later genetic analysis, a missense DCLRE1C variant was associated with V-gene and J-gene trimming of TCR beta chains, and the association was replicated in an independent cohort. A total of fewer than 200 TCR beta chains were listed by the study as associated with cytomegalovirus. When HLA alleles, especially DR and DQ, strongly co-occurred, attributing TCR associations to individual alleles was difficult. Because counts were too low, roughly 18 rarely observed V segments, including chromosome 9 orphons, were left out of the earlier analysis of some 600 of the donors. A later genetic analysis reported fewer N-insertions in productive TCRs among donors in an Asian-associated ancestry cluster than the roughly 700-donor mean. In a later analysis, HLA-associated TCR beta chains showed more clonal expansion and lower generation probabilities than non-associated chains that were equally common.

The cohort consisted of some 670 healthy bone marrow donors. Cohort members were all nominally healthy when sampled, although unrecorded immune exposures were likely present. The donor was CMV seropositive and belonged to the group of over 250 seropositive cohort members. Each donor provided a peripheral blood sample, and peripheral blood mononuclear cells were used for TCR beta sequencing. The Qiagen DNeasy Blood Extraction Kit was used to extract genomic DNA from the blood cell samples. V loses 4 bases of germline sequence and J loses 0 bases, and the interval between the two ends is 13 bases. Per the germline V gene (reference sequence), PRHDT is the CDR1 and FYEKMQ is the CDR2. The CDR3 contains 16 residues, cysteine and phenylalanine counted. Only the CDR3 part of the read is kept: 48 bases, read in frame from the first base. Library method: the immunoSEQ multiplex PCR assay. The multiplex PCR relied on a mix of 60 forward primers for TCR Vbeta segments and 13 reverse primers for TCR Jbeta segments. A multiplex PCR assay on genomic DNA amplified the CDR3 region of rearranged TCR beta genes. On the Illumina HiSeq System, the amplified TCR beta libraries were sequenced as 87-base-pair reads. For the original study's pipeline: Across the 666 repertoires, a later analysis counted approximately 75 million unique TCR beta chains, roughly 11 million of which were shared by at least two donors. To remove PCR and sequencing errors, raw reads were error-corrected and collapsed into unique sequences using a nearest-neighbor algorithm that merged closely related sequences. Alignment of CDR3 sequences to IMGT reference sequences was used to assign V, D and J gene segments. For a sequence to be retained, a match of at least six nucleotides was required to both a V gene segment and a J gene segment. A rearrangement counted as productive if the CDR3 had no stop codons and remained in frame with V and J, and every other rearrangement counted as non-productive. CDR3 was defined by IMGT convention, running from the second conserved V-encoded cysteine to the conserved J-encoded phenylalanine. Sequences without an unambiguous match to a single V gene segment were excluded from the earlier analysis of approximately 600 of the donors. An earlier analysis of 587 of the donors classified V segments as functional when productive rearrangements were above 56.7% and as segregating when the standard deviation between donors was above 5%. A statistical classification framework was built for diagnosing cytomegalovirus status from the catalog of TCR beta chain sequences. In a later analysis, V and J genes were assigned by comparing TCR nucleotide sequences against IMGT/GENE-DB human TR gene sequences. A later analysis assigned CDR3 sequences and most-parsimonious VDJ recombination scenarios with the TCRdist pipeline. In a later analysis, each TCR beta chain was defined by its CDR3 amino acid sequence together with its V-gene family, and reads without a unique V-gene family were excluded. As a way to deal with suspected cross-contamination and a sequencing artifact, a later analysis dropped more than 500 nucleotide sequences that were highly shared and had low generation probability. A later analysis calculated a clonal expansion index for each public chain from normalized within-repertoire ranks of inferred template counts. In a later analysis, generation probabilities were computed with a VDJ recombination model fitted to out-of-frame rearrangements, and the resulting probabilities were checked against IGoR. In a later analysis, hypergeometric tests were used to score TCR-TCR, TCR-HLA and TCR-CMV co-occurrence, with a repertoire-size bias correction applied to TCR pairs. A later analysis estimated false discovery rates by permuting HLA or CMV assignments 20 times. In a later analysis, co-occurring TCRs were grouped using DBSCAN, and TCRdist sequence similarity was added for clustering within HLA-allele-positive subsets. Repertoires with fewer than 30,000 or more than 120,000 public chains were left out of co-occurrence clustering, as were about 5 repertoires with anomalous nucleotide sharing. Held by TCRdb, this immuneACCESS table contains in-frame sequences only and omits some clones. Under half of the omission traces to an unresolved V gene where checked; the cause of the rest is unknown. Clonal size and the V and J genes are those of that table, whereas D and trimming came from the DNA. The sample records some 250,000 clones, around 81% of which are singletons. The ten top clones hold under 8% of the sample.

The receptor chain draws on TRBV13 and TRBJ2-1; tentative D gene TRBD2, with 5 bases matching. What was sequenced was PBMCs. This receptor was identified in a woman aged 55-69 years in good health and CMV-seropositive. The CDR3 protein: CASSSGGSSSYNEQFF. The nucleotide sequence is TGTGCCAGCAGCTCGGGCGGGTCGAGCTCCTACAATGAGCAGTTCTTC.